This T cell receptor (beta chain) was recovered during a study of blood T cell repertoires in COVID-19. Study context: The cDNA or gDNA used as material had been derived from T cells, B-cell-depleted T cells, or PBMCs.

Authors' processing steps: How many nucleated cells were present was estimated from reference gene primer amplification. The data were produced by immunoSEQ multiplex PCR, yet TCRdb's version contains in-frame clones alone and is incomplete. The DNA gave D and trimming, while V, J and clone size come from that table. The sample records tens of thousands of clones, 75% to 85% being singletons. V lost 4 bases and J lost 8; bases outside the gene matches: 9. Germline V gene lookup returns CDR1 LGHNA and CDR2 YNFKEQ. The CDR3 extends over 15 amino acids. The sequencing sample was made of peripheral blood. The sequence derives from a woman aged 55-69 years with acute or convalescent COVID-19. The chain recombines TRBV4-2 with TRBJ2-1, with TRBD1 identical over 9 bases. The CDR3 loop is CASSRTGGAADEQFF. The CDR3 region has the DNA TGTGCCAGCAGCCGCACAGGGGGCGCGGCCGATGAGCAGTTCTTC.